Listed below are T cell receptor beta chains from one sample, sequenced in a study of early T cells in non-severe SARS-CoV-2 infection. TCRdb re-called the 5' RACE reads with MiXCR, one entry per CDR3 protein. The top ten clones hold approximately 10% of a sample with over 50,000 distinct CDR3 sequences, less than 9.5% of them seen once. Material: whole blood, obtained at baseline. The receptors come from an adult who was a healthcare worker with PCR-confirmed SARS-CoV-2 infection or an uninfected control (not recorded which). CDR3s include the opening cysteine and the closing phenylalanine or tryptophan. A D gene is named only where the DNA matches it firmly. A clone size is listed for some rows: how often the clone was seen (once, few, many), or a class if it is expanded.

size: many; D: -; J: TRBJ2-3; length: 11; V: TRBV3-1; DNA: TGTGCCAGCAGCCCCGGTGATACGCAGTATTTT; CDR3: CASSPGDTQYF
size: many; D: TRBD2; J: TRBJ2-1; length: 14; V: TRBV27; DNA: TGTGCCAGCAGTTTTAGTCTAGCGGGAATTGAGCAGTTCTTC; CDR3: CASSFSLAGIEQFF
size: medium-sized; D: -; J: TRBJ2-5; length: 14; V: TRBV7-9; DNA: TGTGCCAGCAGCTTAGACCTATTTGAGCAGACCCAGTACTTC; CDR3: CASSLDLFEQTQYF
size: few; D: -; J: TRBJ2-1; length: 13; V: TRBV3-1; DNA: TGTGCCAGCAGCCAAGGGGCCCAGGATGAGCAGTTCTTC; CDR3: CASSQGAQDEQFF
size: few; D: TRBD1; J: TRBJ1-5; length: 14; V: TRBV2; DNA: TGTGCCAGCAGGCGACAGGGGGCCCACCAGCCCCAGCATTTT; CDR3: CASRRQGAHQPQHF
size: many; D: -; J: TRBJ2-1; length: 12; V: TRBV6-1; DNA: TGTGCCAGTGAGCTAGCAGTCGATGAGCAGTTCTTC; CDR3: CASELAVDEQFF
size: -; D: -; J: TRBJ1-4; length: 14; V: TRBV5-1; DNA: TGCGCCAGCAGCTTGCGGGGTAAGGAAGAAAAACTGTTTTTT; CDR3: CASSLRGKEEKLFF
size: few; D: TRBD1; J: TRBJ2-5; length: 15; V: TRBV2; DNA: TGTGCCAGCATAATGCAGGGGGTCGGTCAAGAGACCCAGTACTTC; CDR3: CASIMQGVGQETQYF
size: few; D: -; J: TRBJ1-6; length: 16; V: TRBV12-3/TRBV12-4; DNA: TGTGCCAGCAGCTATGGGCCCTATCAGCGGTCTTCACCCCTCCACTTT; CDR3: CASSYGPYQRSSPLHF
size: -; D: TRBD2; J: TRBJ2-7; length: 15; V: TRBV30; DNA: TGTGCCTGGAGTCCCCCGGGACTAGCGTCCTACGAGCAGTACTTC; CDR3: CAWSPPGLASYEQYF
size: many; D: TRBD1; J: TRBJ1-2; length: 14; V: TRBV28; DNA: TGTGCCAGCAGTTTGACAGGGATCAACTATGGCTACACCTTC; CDR3: CASSLTGINYGYTF
size: few; D: -; J: TRBJ2-3; length: 12; V: TRBV5-4; DNA: TGTGCCAGCAGCGGCCAGGGAGATACGCAGTATTTT; CDR3: CASSGQGDTQYF
size: many; D: -; J: TRBJ2-5; length: 12; V: TRBV15; DNA: TGTGCCACCAGTAGACTAGGGGTGGCCCAGTACTTC; CDR3: CATSRLGVAQYF
size: many; D: -; J: TRBJ2-3; length: 11; V: TRBV6-1; DNA: TGTGCCAGCAGTGACGGAGATACGCAGTATTTT; CDR3: CASSDGDTQYF
size: few; D: -; J: TRBJ2-2; length: 13; V: TRBV2; DNA: TGTGCCAGCGACAGCTTCGCCACCGGGGAGCTGTTTTTT; CDR3: CASDSFATGELFF
size: -; D: -; J: TRBJ2-7; length: 14; V: TRBV25-1; DNA: TGTGCCAGCAGTGAAGGCGACGGCCCCTACGAGCAGTACTTC; CDR3: CASSEGDGPYEQYF
size: many; D: TRBD2; J: TRBJ2-3; length: 18; V: TRBV6-2/TRBV6-3; DNA: TGTGCCAGCAGCCCGAAGGGACTAGCGGGAGCAAACACAGATACGCAGTATTTT; CDR3: CASSPKGLAGANTDTQYF